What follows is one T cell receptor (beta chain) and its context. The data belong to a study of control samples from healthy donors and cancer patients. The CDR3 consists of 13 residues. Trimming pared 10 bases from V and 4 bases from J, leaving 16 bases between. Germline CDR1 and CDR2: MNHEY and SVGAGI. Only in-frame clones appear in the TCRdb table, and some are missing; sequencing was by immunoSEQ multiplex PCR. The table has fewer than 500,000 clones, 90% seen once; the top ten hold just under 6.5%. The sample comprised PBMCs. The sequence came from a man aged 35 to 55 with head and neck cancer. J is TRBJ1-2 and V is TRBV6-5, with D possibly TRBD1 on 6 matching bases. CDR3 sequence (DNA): TGTGCCATCGTGAGGGACACCTTCTATGGCTACACCTTC. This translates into CAIVRDTFYGYTF.